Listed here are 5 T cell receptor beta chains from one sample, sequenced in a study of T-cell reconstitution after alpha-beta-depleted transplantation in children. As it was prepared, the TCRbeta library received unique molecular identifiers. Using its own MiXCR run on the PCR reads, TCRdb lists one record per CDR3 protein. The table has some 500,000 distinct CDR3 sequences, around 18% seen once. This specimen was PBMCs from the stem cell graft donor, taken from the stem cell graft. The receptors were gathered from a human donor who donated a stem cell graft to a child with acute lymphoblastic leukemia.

The chain's CDR3 is CATSDLGEQYF. Here the CDR3 DNA reads TGTGCCACCAGTGATCTCGGGGAGCAGTACTTC. The J gene is TRBJ2-7, the V gene TRBV24-1; D gene unclear. The ends were cut back, 3 bases at V and 7 bases at J, with 6 bases in the middle. Per the germline V gene, CDR1 is KGHDR and CDR2 is SFDVKD. The CDR3 length is 11 residues.

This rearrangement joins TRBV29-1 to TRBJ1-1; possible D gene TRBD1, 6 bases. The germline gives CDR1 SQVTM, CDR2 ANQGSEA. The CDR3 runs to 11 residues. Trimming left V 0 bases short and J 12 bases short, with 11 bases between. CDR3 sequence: CSVEDWQGTFF. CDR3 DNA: TGCAGCGTTGAAGATTGGCAGGGGACTTTCTTT.

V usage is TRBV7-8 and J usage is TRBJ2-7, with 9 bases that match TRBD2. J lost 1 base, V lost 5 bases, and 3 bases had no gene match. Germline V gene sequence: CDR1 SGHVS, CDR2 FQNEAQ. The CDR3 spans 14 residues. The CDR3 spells CASSRLAVSYEQYF. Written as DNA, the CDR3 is TGTGCCAGCAGCCGACTAGCGGTTTCCTACGAGCAGTACTTC.

CDR3 sequence (DNA): TGTGCAAGTCGCTTAGGGCGAAGCTTCCAGGGAGACAGGGGGACAGGAGAGACCCAGTACTTC. Amino acid sequence: CASRLGRSFQGDRGTGETQYF. The chain links TRBV12-2 to TRBJ2-5; the D call of TRBD1 is as the table states it, not checked on the DNA. TRBV12-2 is termed a pseudogene. The CDR3 totals 21 residues.

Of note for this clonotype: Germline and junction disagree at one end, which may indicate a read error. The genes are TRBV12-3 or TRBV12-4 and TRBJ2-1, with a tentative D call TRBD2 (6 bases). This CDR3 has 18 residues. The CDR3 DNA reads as TGTGCCAGCTGTTTAAGGGTCGGGGCGGGACCGTCCTACAATGAGCAGTTCTTC. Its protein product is CASCLRVGAGPSYNEQFF.